This T cell receptor (beta chain) was sequenced for a study of control samples from healthy donors and cancer patients. The repertoire was sequenced with immunoSEQ multiplex PCR; TCRdb's copy has only in-frame clones and lacks some. The sample consists of about 77,000 clones, 80% to 95% of them appearing once. CDR1 and CDR2 (germline): MDHEN, SYDVKM. The CDR3 consists of 15 residues. With 5 bases clipped from V and 6 bases from J, the junction kept 8 bases outside the gene matches. The material sequenced was blood. The TCR was taken from a woman aged 55-69 years in good health. This chain connects TRBV28 to TRBJ1-4; 8 nucleotides match TRBD1. Here the CDR3 DNA reads TGTGCCAGCAGTCTCTACAGGGGGGTAGATGAAAAACTGTTTTTT. Amino acids: CASSLYRGVDEKLFF.